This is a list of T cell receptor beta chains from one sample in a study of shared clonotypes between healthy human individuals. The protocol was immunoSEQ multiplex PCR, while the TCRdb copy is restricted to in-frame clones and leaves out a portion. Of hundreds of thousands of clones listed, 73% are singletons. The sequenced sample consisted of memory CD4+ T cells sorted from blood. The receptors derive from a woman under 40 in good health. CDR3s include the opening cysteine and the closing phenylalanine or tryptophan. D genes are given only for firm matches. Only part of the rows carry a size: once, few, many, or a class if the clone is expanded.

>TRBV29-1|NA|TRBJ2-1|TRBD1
CSARDSFNSYNEQFF
TGCAGCGCCCGGGACAGCTTCAACTCCTACAATGAGCAGTTCTTC
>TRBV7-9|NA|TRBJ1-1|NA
CASRLIGAEAFF
TGTGCCAGCCGATTAATCGGGGCAGAAGCTTTCTTT
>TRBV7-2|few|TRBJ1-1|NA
CASSSQRDTEAFF
TGTGCCAGCAGCTCGCAAAGGGACACTGAAGCTTTCTTT
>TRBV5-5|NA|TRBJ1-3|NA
CASSAMGLSGNTIYF
TGTGCCAGCAGTGCTATGGGCCTCTCTGGAAACACCATATATTTT
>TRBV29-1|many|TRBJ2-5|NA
CSVESRTVQETQYF
TGCAGCGTTGAATCACGGACAGTGCAGGAGACCCAGTACTTC
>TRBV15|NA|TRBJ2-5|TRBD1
CATITDRAGGEAYF
TGTGCCACCATCACGGATCGGGCAGGGGGCGAAGCCTACTTC
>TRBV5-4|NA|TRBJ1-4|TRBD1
CASSSGTGGVEKLFF
TGTGCCAGCAGTTCCGGGACAGGGGGAGTGGAAAAACTGTTTTTT
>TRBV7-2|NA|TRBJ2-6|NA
CASSLAPFGAYFSGANVLTF
TGTGCCAGCAGCTTAGCGCCCTTTGGCGCGTACTTCTCTGGGGCCAACGTCCTGACTTTC
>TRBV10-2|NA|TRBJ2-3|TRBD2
CASSGGDRGAGATDTQYF
TGCGCCAGCAGTGGGGGGGACCGGGGAGCGGGAGCTACAGATACGCAGTATTTT
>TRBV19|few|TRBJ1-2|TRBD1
CATDPGTGPDGYTF
TGTGCCACTGACCCCGGGACAGGGCCGGATGGCTACACCTTC
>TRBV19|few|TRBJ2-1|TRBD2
CASSPVEASGYNEQFF
TGTGCCAGTAGTCCTGTGGAGGCTAGCGGGTACAATGAGCAGTTCTTC
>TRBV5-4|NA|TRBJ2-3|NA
CASSLGDTQYF
TGTGCCAGCAGCCTGGGAGATACGCAGTATTTT
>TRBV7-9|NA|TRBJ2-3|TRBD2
CASSLQALARTDTQYF
TGTGCCAGCAGCTTACAGGCACTAGCGAGGACAGATACGCAGTATTTT
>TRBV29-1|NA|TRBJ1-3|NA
CSVERRTSGNTIYF
TGCAGCGTTGAAAGGAGAACCTCTGGAAACACCATATATTTT
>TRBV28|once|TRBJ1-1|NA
CATLDLNTEAFF
TGTGCCACGTTGGACCTGAACACTGAAGCTTTCTTT
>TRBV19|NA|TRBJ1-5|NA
CASTGSERSNQPQHF
TGTGCCAGTACTGGGTCGGAAAGGAGCAATCAGCCCCAGCATTTT
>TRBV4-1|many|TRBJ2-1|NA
CASSHQGWNEQFF
TGCGCCAGCAGCCATCAGGGTTGGAATGAGCAGTTCTTC
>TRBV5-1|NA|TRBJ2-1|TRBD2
CASSIQPGTSGYNEQFF
TGCGCCAGCAGCATCCAACCCGGGACTAGCGGATACAATGAGCAGTTCTTC
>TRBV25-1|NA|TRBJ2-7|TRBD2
CASSDSGEAGGTYEQYF
TGTGCCAGCAGTGACTCAGGAGAAGCGGGAGGCACATACGAGCAGTACTTC
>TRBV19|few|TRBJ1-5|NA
CASSPQLQPQHF
TGTGCCAGTAGTCCCCAACTTCAGCCCCAGCATTTT
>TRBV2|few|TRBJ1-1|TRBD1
CASRAQGQAFF
TGTGCCAGCAGGGCACAGGGGCAAGCTTTCTTT
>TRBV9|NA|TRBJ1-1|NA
CASSVEAGNTEAFF
TGTGCCAGCAGCGTAGAAGCAGGGAACACTGAAGCTTTCTTT
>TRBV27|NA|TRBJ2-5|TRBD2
CASQTSGRGIQETQYF
TGTGCCAGCCAAACTAGCGGGAGGGGAATCCAAGAGACCCAGTACTTC
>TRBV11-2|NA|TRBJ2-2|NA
CASRAVRGTGELFF
TGTGCCAGCAGGGCGGTTCGCGGCACCGGGGAGCTGTTTTTT
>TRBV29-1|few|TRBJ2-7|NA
CSVDVPPTYEQYF
TGCAGCGTTGACGTCCCCCCCACGTACGAGCAGTACTTC
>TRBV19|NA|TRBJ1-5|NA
CASSIGGGSGNQPQHF
TGTGCCAGTAGTATTGGGGGGGGCTCGGGCAATCAGCCCCAGCATTTT
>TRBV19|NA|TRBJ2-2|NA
CASSSSVVPENTGELFF
TGTGCCAGTAGTTCTAGCGTAGTCCCCGAGAACACCGGGGAGCTGTTTTTT
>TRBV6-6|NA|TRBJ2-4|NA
CATQLQGGGLGIQYF
TGTGCCACCCAACTACAGGGGGGGGGCTTAGGCATTCAGTACTTC
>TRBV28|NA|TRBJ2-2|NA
CASSLGGVNTGELFF
TGTGCCAGCAGTTTGGGCGGGGTGAACACCGGGGAGCTGTTTTTT
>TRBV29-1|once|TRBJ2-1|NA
CSVATTAGMGSYNEQFF
TGCAGCGTTGCGACGACAGCCGGGATGGGGTCCTACAATGAGCAGTTCTTC
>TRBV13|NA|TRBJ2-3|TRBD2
CASSSKTSGSGTDTQYF
TGTGCCAGCAGCTCGAAGACTAGCGGGAGTGGTACAGATACGCAGTATTTT
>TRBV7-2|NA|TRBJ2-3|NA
CASTLQRVSTDTQYF
TGTGCCAGCACCCTCCAGCGGGTAAGCACAGATACGCAGTATTTT
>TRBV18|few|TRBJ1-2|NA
CASSPSGDGYTF
TGTGCCAGCTCACCTTCAGGGGATGGCTACACCTTC
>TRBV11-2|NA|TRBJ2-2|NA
CASSSPELTGELFF
TGTGCCAGCAGCTCCCCTGAGTTGACCGGGGAGCTGTTTTTT
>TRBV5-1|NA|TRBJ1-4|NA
CASSLGGAGEKLFF
TGCGCCAGCAGCTTAGGAGGGGCAGGTGAAAAACTGTTTTTT
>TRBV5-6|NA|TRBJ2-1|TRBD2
CASRAWTSGSYEQFF
TGTGCCAGCAGAGCTTGGACTAGCGGGAGCTATGAGCAGTTCTTC
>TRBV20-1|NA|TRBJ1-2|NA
CSASGGLGYTF
TGCAGTGCCTCCGGGGGCCTCGGCTACACCTTC
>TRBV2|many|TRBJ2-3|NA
CASSVESTDTQYF
TGTGCCAGCAGTGTAGAGTCCACAGATACGCAGTATTTT
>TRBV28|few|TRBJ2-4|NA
CASRDDNRNIQYF
TGTGCCAGCAGGGACGACAACAGAAACATTCAGTACTTC
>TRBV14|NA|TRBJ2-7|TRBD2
CASSQDASGRLTSYEQYF
TGTGCCAGCAGCCAAGATGCTAGCGGGAGGCTAACCTCCTACGAGCAGTACTTC
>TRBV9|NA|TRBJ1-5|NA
CASSVMDSNQPQHF
TGTGCCAGCAGCGTTATGGATAGCAATCAGCCCCAGCATTTT
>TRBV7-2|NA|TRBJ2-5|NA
CASSPPGQETQYF
TGTGCCAGCAGCCCCCCTGGTCAAGAGACCCAGTACTTC
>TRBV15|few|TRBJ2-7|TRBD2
CATSRDLGSGSGEQYF
TGTGCCACCAGCAGAGATTTAGGTAGCGGGAGTGGCGAGCAGTACTTC
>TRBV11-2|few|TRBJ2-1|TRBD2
CASSPAGLAGVNEQFF
TGTGCCAGCAGCCCTGCGGGACTAGCGGGAGTTAATGAGCAGTTCTTC
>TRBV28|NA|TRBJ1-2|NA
CASSFSQNGYTF
TGTGCCAGCAGTTTCTCGCAAAATGGCTACACCTTC
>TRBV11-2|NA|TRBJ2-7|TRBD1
CASSSRRGTGHYEQYF
TGTGCCAGCAGCTCTAGGAGGGGGACAGGACACTACGAGCAGTACTTC
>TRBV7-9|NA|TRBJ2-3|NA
CASSRARGLTDTQYF
TGTGCCAGCAGCCGGGCCCGGGGTCTCACAGATACGCAGTATTTT
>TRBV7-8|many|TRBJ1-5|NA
CASSLVEGPRQPQHF
TGTGCCAGCAGCTTAGTTGAGGGGCCCCGGCAGCCCCAGCATTTT
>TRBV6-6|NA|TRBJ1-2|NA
CASTRGLNYGYTF
TGTGCCAGCACTAGGGGACTGAACTATGGCTACACCTTC
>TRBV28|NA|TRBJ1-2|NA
CASSFGRDGYTF
TGTGCCAGCAGTTTCGGCCGGGATGGCTACACCTTC
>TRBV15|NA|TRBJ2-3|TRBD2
CATSREAGGPYTQYF
TGTGCCACCAGCAGAGAGGCGGGAGGGCCTTATACGCAGTATTTT
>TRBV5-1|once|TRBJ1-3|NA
CASSLYNSGNTIYF
TGCGCCAGCAGCCTGTACAACTCTGGAAACACCATATATTTT
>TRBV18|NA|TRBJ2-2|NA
CASSGTGGTGELFF
TGTGCCAGCTCCGGGACGGGTGGAACCGGGGAGCTGTTTTTT
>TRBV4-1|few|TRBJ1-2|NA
CASSHQTWQGVDGYTF
TGCGCCAGCAGCCACCAGACATGGCAGGGTGTCGATGGCTACACCTTC
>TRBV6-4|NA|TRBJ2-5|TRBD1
CASRVGQGQETQYF
TGTGCCAGCAGAGTGGGACAGGGCCAAGAGACCCAGTACTTC
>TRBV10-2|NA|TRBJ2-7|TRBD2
CASRSGRAHEQYF
TGCGCCAGCAGGAGCGGGAGGGCCCACGAGCAGTACTTC
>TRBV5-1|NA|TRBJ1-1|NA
CASSLARTVNTEAFF
TGCGCCAGCAGCTTGGCTAGGACAGTGAACACTGAAGCTTTCTTT
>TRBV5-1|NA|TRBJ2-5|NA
CASSREETQYF
TGCGCCAGCAGCAGGGAAGAGACCCAGTACTTC